The sequence of this T cell receptor (beta chain) was determined in a study of blood T cell repertoires in COVID-19. Produced via immunoSEQ multiplex PCR; TCRdb's table is partial and in-frame only. The top ten clones hold 6.4% of a sample with approximately 51,000 clones, more than 80% of them seen once. The sample comprised peripheral blood. The sequence derives from a man between 65 and 80 years old with active COVID-19.

In DNA form, the CDR3 reads TGTGCCAGCAGCTCATATAGCGGACAAAGGGATGAGCAGTTCTTC. It translates to CASSSYSGQRDEQFF. This chain links TRBV7-6 with TRBJ2-1; tentative D call: TRBD2 (6 bases). The CDR3 totals 15 residues. Per germline, CDR1 SGHVS and CDR2 FNYEAQ. The V and J ends lost 4 bases and 8 bases respectively, with 18 bases between them.